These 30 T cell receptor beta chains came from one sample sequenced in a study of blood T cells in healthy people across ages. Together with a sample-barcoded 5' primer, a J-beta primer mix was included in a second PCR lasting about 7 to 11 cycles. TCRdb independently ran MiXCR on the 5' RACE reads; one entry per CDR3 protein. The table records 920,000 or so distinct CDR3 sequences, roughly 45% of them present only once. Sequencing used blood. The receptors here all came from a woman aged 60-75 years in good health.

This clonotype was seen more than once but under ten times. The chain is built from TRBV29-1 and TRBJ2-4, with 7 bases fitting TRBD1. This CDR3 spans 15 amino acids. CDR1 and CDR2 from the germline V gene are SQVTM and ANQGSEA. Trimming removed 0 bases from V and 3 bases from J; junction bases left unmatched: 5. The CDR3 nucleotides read TGCAGCGTTGAAGATTCAGGGGGAGTCAAAAACATTCAGTACTTC. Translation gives CSVEDSGGVKNIQYF.

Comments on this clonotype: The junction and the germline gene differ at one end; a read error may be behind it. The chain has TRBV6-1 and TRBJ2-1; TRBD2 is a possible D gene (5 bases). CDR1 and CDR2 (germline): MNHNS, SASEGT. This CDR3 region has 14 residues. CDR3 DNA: TGTACCAGCACCGTAGAGGGCCCCAGCGGTGAGCAGTTCTTC. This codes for CTSTVEGPSGEQFF.

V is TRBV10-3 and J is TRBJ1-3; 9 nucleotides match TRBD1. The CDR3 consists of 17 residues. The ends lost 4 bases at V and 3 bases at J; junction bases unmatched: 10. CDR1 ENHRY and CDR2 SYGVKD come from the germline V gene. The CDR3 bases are TGTGCCATCAGTGGTTTCACAGGGGGCGCTTTTGGAAACACCATATATTTT. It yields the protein CAISGFTGGAFGNTIYF.

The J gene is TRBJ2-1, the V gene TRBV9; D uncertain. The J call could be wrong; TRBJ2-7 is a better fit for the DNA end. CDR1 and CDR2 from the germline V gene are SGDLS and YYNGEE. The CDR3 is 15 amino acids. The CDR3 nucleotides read TGTGCCAGCAGTGATCCCGCCCCCAGCTACAATGAGCAGTACTTC. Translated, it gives CASSDPAPSYNEQYF.

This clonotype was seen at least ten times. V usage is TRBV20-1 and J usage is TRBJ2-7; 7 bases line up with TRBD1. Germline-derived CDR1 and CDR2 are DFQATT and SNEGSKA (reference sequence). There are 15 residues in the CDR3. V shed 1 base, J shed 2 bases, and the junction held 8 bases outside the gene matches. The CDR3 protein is CSARVRTGNPYEQYF. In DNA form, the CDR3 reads TGCAGTGCTAGAGTCCGGACAGGCAATCCCTACGAGCAGTACTTC.

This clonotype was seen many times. CDR3 sequence: CASSSGPGYEQYF. CDR3 DNA: TGTGCCAGCAGCTCGGGACCGGGGTACGAGCAGTACTTC. This chain joins TRBV7-2 and TRBJ2-7, with D perhaps given as TRBD1 or TRBD2 (5 bases each). This CDR3 is built from 13 residues. Germline assignment: CDR1 SGHTA and CDR2 FQGNSA. V lost 4 bases and J lost 4, with 11 bases in between. The full variable domain, rest sourced from reference TRBV7-2 and TRBJ2-7, is GAGVSQSPSNKVTEKGKDVELRCDPISGHTALYWYRQSLGQGLEFLIYFQGNSAPDKSGLPSDRFSAERTGGSVSTLTIQRTQQEDSAVYLCASSSGPGYEQYFGPGTRLTVT.

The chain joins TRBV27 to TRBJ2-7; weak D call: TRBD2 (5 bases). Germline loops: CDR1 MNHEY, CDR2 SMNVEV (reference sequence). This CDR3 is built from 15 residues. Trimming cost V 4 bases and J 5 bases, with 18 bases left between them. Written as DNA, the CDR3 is TGTGCCAGCAGTTCATTGGCGGGCGGCTCTAACGAGCAGTACTTC. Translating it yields CASSSLAGGSNEQYF.

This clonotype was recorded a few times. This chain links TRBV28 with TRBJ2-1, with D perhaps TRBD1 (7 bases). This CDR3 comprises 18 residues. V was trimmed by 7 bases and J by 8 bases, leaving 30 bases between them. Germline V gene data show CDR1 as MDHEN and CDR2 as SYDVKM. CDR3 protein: CASTDRDIAGRSWHEQFF. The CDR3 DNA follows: TGTGCCAGCACTGACAGGGATATTGCCGGGAGAAGTTGGCATGAGCAGTTCTTC.

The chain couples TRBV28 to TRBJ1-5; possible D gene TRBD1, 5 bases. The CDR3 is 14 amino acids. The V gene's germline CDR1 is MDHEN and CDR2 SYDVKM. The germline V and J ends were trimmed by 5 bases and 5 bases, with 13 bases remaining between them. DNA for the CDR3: TGTGCCAGCAGTCCTGACAGTTCGTATCAGCCCCAGCATTTT. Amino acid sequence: CASSPDSSYQPQHF.

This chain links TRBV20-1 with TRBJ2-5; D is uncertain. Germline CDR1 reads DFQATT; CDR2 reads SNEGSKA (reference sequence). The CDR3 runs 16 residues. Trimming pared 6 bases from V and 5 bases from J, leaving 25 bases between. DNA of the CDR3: TGCAGTGCACGACAAATATCTGACCCCAGACGGGAGACCCAGTACTTC. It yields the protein CSARQISDPRRETQYF.

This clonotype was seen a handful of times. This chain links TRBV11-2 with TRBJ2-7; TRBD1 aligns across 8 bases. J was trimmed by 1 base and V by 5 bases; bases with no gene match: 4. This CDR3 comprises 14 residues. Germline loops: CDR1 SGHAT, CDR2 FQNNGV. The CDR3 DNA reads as TGTGCCAGCAGCATGGACAGGGCGTCCTACGAGCAGTACTTC. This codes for CASSMDRASYEQYF.

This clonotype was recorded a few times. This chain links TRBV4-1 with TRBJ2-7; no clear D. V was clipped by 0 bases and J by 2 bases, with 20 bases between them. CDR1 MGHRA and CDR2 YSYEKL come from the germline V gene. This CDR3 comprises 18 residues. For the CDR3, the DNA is TGCGCCAGCAGCCAAGATTCGCAAAATCGGCAGCTCCCCTACGAGCAGTACTTC. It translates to CASSQDSQNRQLPYEQYF.

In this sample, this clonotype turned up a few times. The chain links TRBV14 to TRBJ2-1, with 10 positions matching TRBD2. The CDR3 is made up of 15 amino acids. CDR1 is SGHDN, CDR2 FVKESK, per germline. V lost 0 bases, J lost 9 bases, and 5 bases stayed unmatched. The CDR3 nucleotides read TGTGCCAGCAGCCAAGAGAGCGGGAGGGGTGGTGAGCAGTTCTTC. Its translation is CASSQESGRGGEQFF.

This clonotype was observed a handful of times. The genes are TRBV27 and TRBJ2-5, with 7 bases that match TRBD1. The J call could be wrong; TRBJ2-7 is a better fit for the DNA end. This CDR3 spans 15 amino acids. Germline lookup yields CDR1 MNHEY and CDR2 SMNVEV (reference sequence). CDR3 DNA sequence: TGTGCCAGCAGCAAACAGGGGACGTTTCGCTACGAGCAGTACTTC. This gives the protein CASSKQGTFRYEQYF.

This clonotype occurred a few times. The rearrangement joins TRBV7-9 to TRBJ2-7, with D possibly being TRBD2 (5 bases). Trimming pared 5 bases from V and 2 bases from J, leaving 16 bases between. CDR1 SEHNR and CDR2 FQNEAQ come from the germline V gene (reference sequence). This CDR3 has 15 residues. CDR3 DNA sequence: TGTGCCAGCAGCCCTTCTGGGCTAGCCCCCTACGAGCAGTACTTC. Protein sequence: CASSPSGLAPYEQYF.

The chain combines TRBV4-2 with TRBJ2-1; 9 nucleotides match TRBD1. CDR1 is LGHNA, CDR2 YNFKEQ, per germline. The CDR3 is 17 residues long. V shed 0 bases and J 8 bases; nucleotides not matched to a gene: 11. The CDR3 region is CASSQDSGTGKFDEQFF. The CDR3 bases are TGTGCCAGCAGCCAAGATTCCGGGACAGGGAAGTTTGATGAGCAGTTCTTC.

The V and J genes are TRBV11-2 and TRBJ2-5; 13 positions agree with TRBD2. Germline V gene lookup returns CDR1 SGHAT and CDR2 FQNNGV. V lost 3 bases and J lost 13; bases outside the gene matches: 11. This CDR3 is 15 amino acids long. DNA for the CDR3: TGTGCCAGCAGCTTGACAGGACTAGCGGGAGTTCGTCCGTACTTC. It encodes CASSLTGLAGVRPYF.

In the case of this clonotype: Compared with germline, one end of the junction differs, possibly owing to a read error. The CDR3 here is CAGSEDSQETQYF. In nucleotides, the CDR3 is TGCGCCGGCAGTGAGGACAGCCAAGAGACCCAGTACTTC. This sequence joins TRBV10-2 and TRBJ2-7; possible D gene TRBD1, 6 bases. Judging by the DNA end, TRBJ2-5 fits better; the J call may be wrong. Germline lookup yields CDR1 WSHSY and CDR2 SAAADI. The length of the CDR3 is 13 residues.

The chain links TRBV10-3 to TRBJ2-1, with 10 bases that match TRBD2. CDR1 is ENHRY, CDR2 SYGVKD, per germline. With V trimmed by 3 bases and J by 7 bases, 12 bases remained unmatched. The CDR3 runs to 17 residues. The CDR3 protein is CAISDPPSGSPTNEQFF. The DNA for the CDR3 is TGTGCCATCAGTGACCCTCCTAGCGGGAGCCCTACAAATGAGCAGTTCTTC.

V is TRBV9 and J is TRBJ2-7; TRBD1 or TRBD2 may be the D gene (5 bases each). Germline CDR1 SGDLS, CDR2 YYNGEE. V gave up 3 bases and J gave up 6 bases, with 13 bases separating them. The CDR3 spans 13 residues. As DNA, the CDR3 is TGTGCCAGCAGCGAGGGGACGGCCGCCGAGCAGTACTTC. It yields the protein CASSEGTAAEQYF.

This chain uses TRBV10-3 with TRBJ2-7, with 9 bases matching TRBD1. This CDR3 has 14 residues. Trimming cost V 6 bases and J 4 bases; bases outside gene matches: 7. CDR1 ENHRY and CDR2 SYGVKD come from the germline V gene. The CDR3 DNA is TGTGCCATCAGCCAACCGGGACAGGGTTACGAGCAGTACTTC. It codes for CAISQPGQGYEQYF.

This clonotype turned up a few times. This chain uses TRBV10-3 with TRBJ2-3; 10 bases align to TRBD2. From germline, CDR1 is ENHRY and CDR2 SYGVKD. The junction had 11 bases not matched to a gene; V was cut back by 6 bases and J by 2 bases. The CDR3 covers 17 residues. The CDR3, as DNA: TGTGCCATCAGGCCATTCATAAGCGGGAGGGACACAGATACGCAGTATTTT. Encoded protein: CAIRPFISGRDTDTQYF.

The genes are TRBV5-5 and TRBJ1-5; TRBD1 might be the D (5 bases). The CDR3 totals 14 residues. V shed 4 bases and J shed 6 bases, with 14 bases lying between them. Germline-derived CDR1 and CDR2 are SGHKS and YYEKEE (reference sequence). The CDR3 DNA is TGTGCCAGCAGCCCAACAGGTGTGAGTCAGCCCCAGCATTTT. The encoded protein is CASSPTGVSQPQHF.

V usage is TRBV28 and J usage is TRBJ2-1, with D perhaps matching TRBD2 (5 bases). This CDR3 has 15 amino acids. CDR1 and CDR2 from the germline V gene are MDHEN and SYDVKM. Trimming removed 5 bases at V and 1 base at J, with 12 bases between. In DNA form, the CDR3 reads TGTGCCAGCAGTCTCCCGAGGGTATCCTACAATGAGCAGTTCTTC. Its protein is CASSLPRVSYNEQFF. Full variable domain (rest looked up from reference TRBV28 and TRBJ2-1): DVKVTQSSRYLVKRTGEKVFLECVQDMDHENMFWYRQDPGLGLRLIYFSYDVKMKEKGDIPEGYSVSREKKERFSLILESASTNQTSMYLCASSLPRVSYNEQFFGPGTRLTVL.

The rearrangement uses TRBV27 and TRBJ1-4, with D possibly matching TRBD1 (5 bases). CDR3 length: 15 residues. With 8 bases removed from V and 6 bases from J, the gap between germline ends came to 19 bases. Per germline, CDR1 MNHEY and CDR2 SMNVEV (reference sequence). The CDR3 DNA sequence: TGTGCCAGCCCCCGGGACGGTCAACATCATGAAAAACTGTTTTTT. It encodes CASPRDGQHHEKLFF.

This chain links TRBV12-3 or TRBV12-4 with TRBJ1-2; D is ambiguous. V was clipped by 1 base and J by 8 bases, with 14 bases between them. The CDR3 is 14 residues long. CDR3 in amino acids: CASSLVGVMGGYTF. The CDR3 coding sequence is TGTGCCAGCAGTTTAGTCGGGGTAATGGGCGGCTACACCTTC.

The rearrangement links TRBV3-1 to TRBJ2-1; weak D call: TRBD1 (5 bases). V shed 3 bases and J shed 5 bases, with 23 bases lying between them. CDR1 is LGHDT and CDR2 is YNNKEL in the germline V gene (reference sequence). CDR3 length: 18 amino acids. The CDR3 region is CASSHRSLGAISNNEQFF. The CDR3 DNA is TGTGCCAGCAGCCACAGGTCCCTAGGGGCCATATCTAACAATGAGCAGTTCTTC.

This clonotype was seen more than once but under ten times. The CDR3 region is CSAHRGGGRAGDTQYF. The CDR3, as DNA: TGCAGTGCCCACCGAGGTGGCGGGAGGGCCGGAGATACGCAGTATTTT. The chain employs TRBV20-1 and TRBJ2-3, with TRBD2 matching 9 bases. The CDR3 has 16 amino acids. The J segment lost 5 bases and the V segment lost 6 bases, leaving 15 bases of the junction unmatched. Per the germline V gene, CDR1 is DFQATT and CDR2 is SNEGSKA (reference sequence).

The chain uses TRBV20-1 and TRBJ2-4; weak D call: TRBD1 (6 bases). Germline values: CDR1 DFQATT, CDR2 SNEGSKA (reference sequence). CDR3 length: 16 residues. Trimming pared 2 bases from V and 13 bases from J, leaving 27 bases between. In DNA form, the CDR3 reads TGCAGTGCTAGATTCCTCCGGGACACTCGCTTTGGTGAGCAGTACTTC. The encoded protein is CSARFLRDTRFGEQYF.

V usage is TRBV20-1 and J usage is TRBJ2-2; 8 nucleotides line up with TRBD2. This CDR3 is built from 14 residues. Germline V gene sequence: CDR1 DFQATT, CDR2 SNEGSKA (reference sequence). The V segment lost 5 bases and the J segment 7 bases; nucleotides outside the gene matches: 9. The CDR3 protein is CSAGREGEHGELFF. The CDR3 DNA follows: TGCAGTGCTGGCCGGGAGGGGGAGCACGGGGAGCTGTTTTTT.